Listed here are 14 T cell receptor beta chains from one sample, sequenced in a study of blood T cell repertoires in COVID-19. Generated by immunoSEQ multiplex PCR, the TCRdb table keeps only in-frame clones and is missing some. Found here are approximately 260,000 clones, about 90% of them singletons; the top ten hold around 6%. Material: PBMCs or T cells enriched from blood (not recorded which). All receptors derive from a woman between 25 and 40 years old with acute COVID-19.

The DNA of the CDR3 is TGTGCCAGCAGCCCTTGGCGGGGGGGCACAGATACGCAGTATTTT. This sequence encodes CASSPWRGGTDTQYF. The V and J genes are TRBV14 and TRBJ2-3, with TRBD2 matching 8 bases. The germline V gene encodes CDR1 SGHDN and CDR2 FVKESK. The trim removed 4 bases at V and 1 base at J, leaving 4 bases unmatched. There are 15 residues in the CDR3.

The chain is built from TRBV10-2 and TRBJ1-3; no reliable D call. With 3 bases removed from V and 12 bases from J, the gap between germline ends came to 12 bases. There are 12 residues in the CDR3. Germline loops: CDR1 WSHSY, CDR2 SAAADI. The CDR3 reads CASSELLDIIYF. The CDR3 coding sequence is TGCGCCAGCAGTGAATTGTTAGACATCATATATTTT.

The V call is TRBV18, the J call TRBJ1-5; TRBD1 might be the D (6 bases). The V gene lost 6 bases and the J gene lost 7 bases, with 16 bases spanning the gap. The CDR3 has 14 residues. Germline V gene sequence: CDR1 KGHSH, CDR2 LQKENI. The chain's CDR3 is CASSRTGRDQPQHF. As DNA, the CDR3 is TGTGCCAGCTCGCGAACAGGGAGGGACCAGCCCCAGCATTTT.

The chain combines TRBV6-5 with TRBJ1-2, with 7 bases aligning to TRBD1. The J segment lost 8 bases and the V segment lost 0 bases, leaving 9 bases of the junction unmatched. The CDR3 sequence is 15 residues long. Looked up from germline, CDR1 is MNHEY and CDR2 is SVGAGI. CDR3 in amino acids: CASSYSPDRLSGYTF. CDR3 nucleotides: TGTGCCAGCAGTTACTCCCCGGACAGGCTTTCGGGCTACACCTTC.

The rearrangement uses TRBV9 and TRBJ2-3; 9 bases match TRBD2. The CDR3 runs to 17 residues. V shed 0 bases, J shed 0 bases, and the junction held 5 bases outside the gene matches. Germline-derived CDR1 and CDR2 are SGDLS and YYNGEE. CDR3 sequence (DNA): TGTGCCAGCAGCGTAGGCCCCAGCGGGGGGAGCACAGATACGCAGTATTTT. Its protein is CASSVGPSGGSTDTQYF.

This clone was detected once. The chain links TRBV21-1 to TRBJ1-2; TRBD1, as called in the table, went unchecked against the DNA. TRBV21-1 is a pseudogene. This CDR3 has 16 amino acids. CDR3 sequence reads: CASSKEGRVLDYGYTF. The CDR3, as DNA: TGTGCCAGCAGCAAAGAGGGCAGGGTCTTGGACTATGGCTACACCTTC.

This clone was recorded many times. This CDR3 reads CASSPGVADKAQYF. CDR3 DNA: TGCGCCAGCAGCCCCGGGGTAGCGGACAAGGCCCAGTACTTC. The chain has TRBV5-1 and TRBJ2-5; maybe TRBD2 (6 bases). This CDR3 contains 14 residues. Germline CDR1 is SGHRS and CDR2 is YFSETQ. Trimming took 4 bases from V and 9 from J, leaving 19 bases between them. Drawing the rest from reference TRBV5-1 and TRBJ2-5, the complete variable domain is KAGVTQTPRYLIKTRGQQVTLSCSPISGHRSVSWYQQTPGQGLQFLFEYFSETQRNKGNFPGRFSGRQFSNSRSEMNVSTLELGDSALYLCASSPGVADKAQYFGPGTRLLVL.

The rearrangement joins TRBV3-1 (or the pseudogene TRBV3-2) to TRBJ1-5; maybe TRBD1 (5 bases). Germline lookup yields CDR1 LGHDT and CDR2 YNNKEL (reference sequence). Trimming left V 1 base short and J 5 bases short, with 9 bases between. The CDR3 extends over 14 amino acids. CDR3 protein: CASSQAGRHQPQHF. For the CDR3, the DNA is TGTGCCAGCAGCCAAGCAGGGCGTCATCAGCCCCAGCATTTT.

This clone was detected only a few times. J is TRBJ1-2 and V is TRBV15, with a possible D match to TRBD1 (5 bases). Germline-derived CDR1 and CDR2 are LNHNV and YYDKDF (reference sequence). The CDR3 has 17 residues. Trimming shortened V by 0 bases and J by 8 bases, and 22 bases separated the two germline ends. The CDR3 here is CATSRDLLRGEVDGYTF. The CDR3 bases are TGTGCCACCAGCAGAGACCTGTTAAGAGGGGAGGTCGACGGCTACACCTTC. Full variable domain (rest looked up from reference TRBV15 and TRBJ1-2): DAMVIQNPRYQVTQFGKPVTLSCSQTLNHNVMYWYQQKSSQAPKLLFHYYDKDFNNEADTPDNFQSRRPNTSFCFLDIRSPGLGDTAMYLCATSRDLLRGEVDGYTFGSGTRLTVV.

The V and J genes are TRBV28 and TRBJ2-7; 12 nucleotides match TRBD2. CDR3 length: 14 amino acids. Germline V gene data show CDR1 as MDHEN and CDR2 as SYDVKM. The J segment lost 2 bases and the V segment lost 8 bases, leaving 4 bases of the junction unmatched. CDR3 coding DNA: TGTGCCAGCCTCCTAGCGGGAGGGCCCTACGAGCAGTACTTC. Translating it yields CASLLAGGPYEQYF.

V usage is TRBV7-9 and J usage is TRBJ1-1, with TRBD1 identical over 11 bases. Germline lookup yields CDR1 SEHNR and CDR2 FQNEAQ (reference sequence). Losses at the gene ends were 1 base for V and 4 bases for J; bases not matched to a gene: 5. The CDR3 sequence is 16 residues long. In DNA form, the CDR3 reads TGTGCCAGCAGCTTAGTCTCTGGGACAGGGGGCACTGAAGCTTTCTTT. Amino acid sequence: CASSLVSGTGGTEAFF.

This clone was seen only a few times. V and J are TRBV7-2 and TRBJ2-1; the match to TRBD2 covers 8 bases. From germline, CDR1 is SGHTA and CDR2 FQGNSA. The CDR3 totals 17 residues. V lost 3 bases and J lost 4; bases outside the gene matches: 11. CDR3 amino acids: CASSLRASSGGYNEQFF. The CDR3 DNA follows: TGTGCCAGCAGCTTGCGGGCGTCGAGCGGGGGATACAATGAGCAGTTCTTC.

This rearrangement joins TRBV3-1 (or the pseudogene TRBV3-2) to TRBJ1-1; possibly TRBD1 for D (5 bases). The germline V gene encodes CDR1 LGHDT and CDR2 YNNKEL (reference sequence). The V and J ends lost 0 bases and 7 bases respectively, with 12 bases between them. The CDR3 length is 14 residues. CDR3 sequence: CASSQEGGRVEAFF. The DNA for the CDR3 is TGTGCCAGCAGCCAAGAGGGGGGGAGGGTTGAAGCTTTCTTT.

The rearrangement links TRBV7-3 to TRBJ2-3; 14 bases map to TRBD2. There are 16 residues in the CDR3. J gave up 8 bases and V 5 bases, and 9 bases lay outside the gene matches. Per the germline V gene, CDR1 is SGHTA and CDR2 is FQGTGA. CDR3 amino acids: CASSPGTSGGQGTQYF. For the CDR3, the DNA is TGTGCCAGCAGCCCCGGGACTAGCGGGGGCCAAGGTACGCAGTATTTT.